These 21 T cell receptor beta chains originate from one sample sequenced in a study of blood T cells in healthy people across ages. Through a sample-barcoded 5' primer and a J-beta primer mix, a second PCR was run for roughly 7 to 11 cycles. TCRdb re-called the 5' RACE reads through MiXCR, storing one row per CDR3 protein. The sample shows fewer than 700,000 distinct CDR3 sequences, around 50% of them seen only once. Sequencing used blood. The receptors derive from an elderly man in good health.

The V call is TRBV4-1, the J call TRBJ1-2; D is undetermined. V was pared by 0 bases and J by 2 bases, with 10 bases between. CDR3 length: 15 residues. CDR1 and CDR2 from the germline V gene are MGHRA and YSYEKL. The CDR3 sequence: CASSQDVRSNYGYTF. The CDR3 DNA is TGCGCCAGCAGCCAAGATGTGCGGAGCAACTATGGCTACACCTTC.

This clonotype was observed a handful of times. The chain recombines TRBV28 with TRBJ2-5; 8 nucleotides line up with TRBD1. The CDR3 loop spans 14 amino acids. Trimming at V came to 5 bases and at J to 4 bases, leaving 6 bases not matched to a gene. Germline lookup yields CDR1 MDHEN and CDR2 SYDVKM. CDR3 bases: TGTGCCAGCAGTCCAGCGGACAGGGTAGAGACCCAGTACTTC. Protein: CASSPADRVETQYF. Looking up the rest from reference TRBV28 and TRBJ2-5 gives the full variable domain: DVKVTQSSRYLVKRTGEKVFLECVQDMDHENMFWYRQDPGLGLRLIYFSYDVKMKEKGDIPEGYSVSREKKERFSLILESASTNQTSMYLCASSPADRVETQYFGPGTRLLVL.

The J gene is TRBJ1-6, the V gene TRBV6-6, with 12 bases aligning to TRBD1. This CDR3 region has 17 residues. The germline V gene encodes CDR1 MNHNY and CDR2 SVGAGI (reference sequence). V shed 6 bases, J shed 9 bases, and the junction held 12 bases outside the gene matches. CDR3 sequence: CASRAGTGGGNSSPLHF. In DNA form, the CDR3 reads TGTGCCAGCAGGGCCGGGACAGGGGGCGGGAATAGTTCACCCCTCCACTTT.

This clonotype was seen a few times. This chain links TRBV7-9 with TRBJ2-7; a possible D gene is TRBD1 (6 bases). CDR1 is SEHNR and CDR2 is FQNEAQ in the germline V gene (reference sequence). CDR3 length equals 14 residues. The V gene lost 5 bases and the J gene lost 0 bases, with 11 bases spanning the gap. In DNA form, the CDR3 reads TGTGCCAGCAGCCCAACAGGGCCCTCCTACGAGCAGTACTTC. This sequence encodes CASSPTGPSYEQYF.

This clonotype was seen more than once but under ten times. This sequence joins TRBV7-2 and TRBJ2-2; tentative D call: TRBD2 (5 bases). Germline-derived CDR1 and CDR2 are SGHTA and FQGNSA. The CDR3 loop spans 16 amino acids. With 2 bases removed from V and 2 bases from J, the gap between germline ends came to 12 bases. CDR3 loop: CASSLSIAKNTGELFF. The CDR3 DNA follows: TGTGCCAGCAGCTTAAGTATAGCGAAAAACACCGGGGAGCTGTTTTTT.

This clonotype was counted only a few times. V and J are TRBV28 and TRBJ1-2, with TRBD1 identical over 8 bases. Germline assignment: CDR1 MDHEN and CDR2 SYDVKM. V shed 5 bases and J 4 bases; nucleotides not matched to a gene: 12. The CDR3 totals 16 residues. CDR3 nucleotides: TGTGCCAGCAGTCCCCCACCCCTGACAGGGGTCTATGGCTACACCTTC. Translated, it gives CASSPPPLTGVYGYTF.

The V and J genes are TRBV29-1 and TRBJ1-2; no firm D call. The CDR3 sequence is 12 residues long. Trimming took 7 bases from V and 0 from J, leaving 9 bases between them. The germline V gene encodes CDR1 SQVTM and CDR2 ANQGSEA. CDR3 amino acids: CSARGPNYGYTF. The CDR3 coding sequence is TGCAGCGCCCGAGGTCCTAACTATGGCTACACCTTC.

The V gene is TRBV20-1, the J gene TRBJ2-7; 8 bases map to TRBD1. The CDR3 length is 15 residues. Germline CDR1 is DFQATT and CDR2 is SNEGSKA (reference sequence). The V and J ends lost 6 bases and 10 bases, in that order; junction bases with no gene match: 20. CDR3 nucleotide sequence: TGCAGTGCCATAAACAGACAGGGGTATCGAGAGGCCCAGTACTTC. As protein: CSAINRQGYREAQYF.

The chain is built from TRBV7-9 and TRBJ2-4, with 11 bases matching TRBD2. J was trimmed by 13 bases and V by 7 bases; bases with no gene match: 15. Germline V gives CDR1 SEHNR, CDR2 FQNEAQ (reference sequence). The CDR3 covers 15 residues. This chain's CDR3 is CASKGGTSGNNEQYF. The CDR3, as DNA: TGTGCCAGCAAGGGGGGGACTAGCGGAAACAATGAGCAGTACTTC. The whole variable domain, remainder taken from reference TRBV7-9 and TRBJ2-4, is DTGVSQNPRHKITKRGQNVTFRCDPISEHNRLYWYRQTLGQGPEFLTYFQNEAQLEKSRLLSDRFSAERPKGSFSTLEIQRTEQGDSAMYLCASKGGTSGNNEQYFGAGTRLSVL.

The sample holds a few counts of this clonotype. V gene TRBV29-1 combines with J gene TRBJ2-3; D perhaps matches TRBD1 (5 bases). The CDR3 length is 14 residues. The V and J ends lost 3 bases and 4 bases respectively, with 14 bases between them. Germline CDR1 reads SQVTM; CDR2 reads ANQGSEA. The CDR3 loop is CSVDGGLGADTQYF. In DNA form, the CDR3 reads TGCAGCGTTGATGGCGGCCTAGGGGCAGATACGCAGTATTTT.

The J gene is TRBJ2-7, the V gene TRBV5-1, with no clear D. The CDR3 is made up of 14 amino acids. The V gene lost 1 base and the J gene lost 2 bases, with 10 bases spanning the gap. From germline, CDR1 is SGHRS and CDR2 YFSETQ. DNA for the CDR3: TGCGCCAGCAGCTTGTATGGAGAAACCTACGAGCAGTACTTC. Translated: CASSLYGETYEQYF. The full variable domain, rest sourced from reference TRBV5-1 and TRBJ2-7, is KAGVTQTPRYLIKTRGQQVTLSCSPISGHRSVSWYQQTPGQGLQFLFEYFSETQRNKGNFPGRFSGRQFSNSRSEMNVSTLELGDSALYLCASSLYGETYEQYFGPGTRLTVT.

This chain connects TRBV7-2 to TRBJ2-1; tentatively, D is TRBD1 (6 bases). The CDR3 length is 15 residues. Germline lookup yields CDR1 SGHTA and CDR2 FQGNSA. V was trimmed by 0 bases and J by 0 bases, leaving 6 bases between them. As DNA, the CDR3 is TGTGCCAGCAGCTTAGCCAGGGGCTCCTACAATGAGCAGTTCTTC. This sequence encodes CASSLARGSYNEQFF.

The chain couples TRBV7-3 to TRBJ2-3, with D possibly matching TRBD2 (5 bases). CDR3 length: 18 amino acids. In germline, CDR1 is SGHTA, CDR2 FQGTGA. Between the trimmed V and J ends, which lost 3 bases and 4 bases, there was a span of 23 bases. CDR3 residues: CASSFTGKGWGMADTQYF. The CDR3 DNA sequence: TGTGCCAGCAGCTTCACCGGGAAAGGCTGGGGTATGGCAGATACGCAGTATTTT.

The chain is built from TRBV7-2 and TRBJ2-1; D possibly matches TRBD1 or TRBD2 (5 bases each). The CDR3 contains 13 residues. V was shortened by 5 bases and J by 9 bases, with 14 bases between the two germline ends. CDR1 and CDR2 (germline): SGHTA, FQGNSA. CDR3 coding DNA: TGTGCCAGCAGCCTGGACTGGGGCGGTGAGCAGTTCTTC. It encodes CASSLDWGGEQFF.

The table lists this clonotype with a few counts. The chain has TRBV15 and TRBJ1-6, with 7 nucleotides matching TRBD1. The CDR3 is 16 residues long. Germline trimming cut 3 bases from V and 5 bases from J; bases unmatched to any gene: 7. The V gene's germline CDR1 is LNHNV and CDR2 YYDKDF (reference sequence). CDR3 in DNA: TGTGCCACCAGCAGCCTAAACAGGGGAAATAATTCACCCCTCCACTTT. Amino acid sequence: CATSSLNRGNNSPLHF.

The chain couples TRBV5-1 to TRBJ2-1; no definite D call. The V end lost 2 bases, the J end lost 12 bases, and 15 bases lay between the germline ends. The CDR3 consists of 13 residues. Germline V CDR1 and CDR2: SGHRS, YFSETQ. CDR3 DNA sequence: TGCGCCAGCAGCTTATTGTCGACGGGTGTGCAGTTCTTC. Translated, it gives CASSLLSTGVQFF.

The rearrangement joins TRBV7-2 to TRBJ2-7; D is perhaps TRBD1 (5 bases). This CDR3 region has 15 residues. Germline V gene data show CDR1 as SGHTA and CDR2 as FQGNSA. V lost 2 bases and J lost 5, with 16 bases in between. CDR3 sequence: CASSLSGQGVHEQYF. The CDR3 DNA reads as TGTGCCAGCAGCTTATCAGGTCAGGGTGTTCACGAGCAGTACTTC.

J is TRBJ2-7 and V is TRBV20-1; D ambiguous. V shed 5 bases and J shed 7 bases, with 18 bases lying between them. Germline V gives CDR1 DFQATT, CDR2 SNEGSKA (reference sequence). The CDR3 covers 13 residues. In DNA, the CDR3 is TGCAGTGCTCCGCGGATGGGCCCCAATGAGCAGTACTTC. Protein: CSAPRMGPNEQYF.

The rearrangement links TRBV5-1 to TRBJ2-5; TRBD2 agrees at 16 bases. Germline assignment: CDR1 SGHRS and CDR2 YFSETQ. The CDR3 covers 17 residues. With 5 bases clipped from V and 11 bases from J, the junction kept 15 bases outside the gene matches. Written as DNA, the CDR3 is TGCGCCAGCAGTTGGTCCGGGACTAGCGGGGGGGCCGCTGAGCAGTACTTC. It is translated as CASSWSGTSGGAAEQYF.

The J gene is TRBJ2-7, the V gene TRBV29-1; D is uncertain. Trimming left V 2 bases short and J 0 bases short, with 26 bases between. The CDR3 runs to 19 residues. From germline, CDR1 is SQVTM and CDR2 ANQGSEA. The CDR3: CSVELVGFLTGEVSYEQYF. The DNA of the CDR3 is TGCAGCGTTGAACTTGTGGGGTTTTTAACCGGAGAGGTCTCCTACGAGCAGTACTTC.

In this sample, this clonotype turned up a few times. CDR3 nucleotide sequence: TGTGCCAGCAGCCATCTGGAGGGTGAAGCTTTCTTT. Translated: CASSHLEGEAFF. V gene TRBV3-1 combines with J gene TRBJ1-1; no clear D gene. The CDR3 extends over 12 amino acids. CDR1 is LGHDT, CDR2 YNNKEL, per germline (reference sequence). V lost 3 bases to trimming and J lost 7 bases, with 9 bases between them. The full variable domain, its missing parts supplied by reference TRBV3-1 and TRBJ1-1, is DTAVSQTPKYLVTQMGNDKSIKCEQNLGHDTMYWYKQDSKKFLKIMFSYNNKELIINETVPNRFSPKSPDKAHLNLHINSLELGDSAVYFCASSHLEGEAFFGQGTRLTVV.